These 3 T cell receptor beta chains were all obtained from the same sample, sequenced in a study of neoadjuvant nivolumab and ipilimumab in lung cancer. Here immunoSEQ multiplex PCR was the method, and the copy in TCRdb shows in-frame clones only, minus some. The table includes over 25,000 clones, around 80% detected once. Sequencing used peripheral blood, obtained before neoadjuvant nivolumab, alone or with ipilimumab. The receptors were gathered from an adult with non-small cell lung cancer.

Here the CDR3 reads CASSERVGGGNNSPLHF. In DNA, the CDR3 is TGTGCCAGCAGCGAGAGGGTGGGAGGGGGGAATAATTCACCCCTCCACTTT. The J gene is TRBJ1-6, the V gene TRBV9; D is perhaps TRBD1 (6 bases). Germline CDR1 is SGDLS and CDR2 is YYNGEE. This CDR3 has 17 amino acids. Trimming removed 3 bases at V and 5 bases at J, with 18 bases between.

The chain has TRBV27 and TRBJ1-6; D not certain. CDR1 and CDR2 from the germline V gene are MNHEY and SMNVEV (reference sequence). V was shortened by 6 bases and J by 14 bases, with 20 bases between the two germline ends. CDR3 size: 14 residues. The DNA of the CDR3 is TGTGCCAGCAGCCGGGATAATCTTTATTTGGCCCTCCACTTT. Amino acid sequence: CASSRDNLYLALHF.

The V call is TRBV5-1, the J call TRBJ1-1; TRBD1 aligns across 10 bases. The CDR3 extends over 15 amino acids. J was trimmed by 2 bases and V by 0 bases; bases with no gene match: 1. Germline lookup yields CDR1 SGHRS and CDR2 YFSETQ. CDR3: CASSLGDRGNTEAFF. The DNA of the CDR3 is TGCGCCAGCAGCTTGGGGGACAGGGGTAACACTGAAGCTTTCTTT.